A single sample gave rise to the 19 T cell receptor beta chains below, sequenced in a study of blood T cell repertoires in COVID-19. The assay was immunoSEQ multiplex PCR, and TCRdb's table has in-frame clones only and misses some. Of about 200,000 clones in the sample, 75% to 90% were seen once. The sequenced sample was peripheral blood. The receptors derive from a woman older than 75 with COVID-19, enrolled during active disease.

The chain employs TRBV7-9 and TRBJ2-1; TRBD1 is a possible D gene (6 bases). Per germline, CDR1 SEHNR and CDR2 FQNEAQ (reference sequence). Trimming shortened V by 4 bases and J by 6 bases, and 19 bases separated the two germline ends. The CDR3 consists of 16 residues. CDR3 in amino acids: CASSSSIRGHINEQFF. CDR3 nucleotides: TGTGCCAGCAGCTCATCCATCCGGGGACACATCAATGAGCAGTTCTTC.

The rearrangement links TRBV10-2 to TRBJ1-5, with TRBD1 identical over 7 bases. The CDR3 sequence is 16 residues long. Germline V gives CDR1 WSHSY, CDR2 SAAADI. V gave up 4 bases and J gave up 0 bases; unmatched junction bases: 6. The CDR3 is CASSGQGSHSNQPQHF. CDR3 in DNA: TGCGCCAGCAGTGGACAGGGAAGCCATAGCAATCAGCCCCAGCATTTT.

This chain uses TRBV7-6 with TRBJ2-5; 11 nucleotides agree with TRBD2. Germline V lookup: CDR1 SGHVS, CDR2 FNYEAQ. V lost 5 bases and J lost 4; bases outside the gene matches: 12. There are 17 residues in the CDR3. The DNA for the CDR3 is TGTGCCAGCAGCCCCGAATTTCTACTAGCGGGAGCAGAGACCCAGTACTTC. It yields the protein CASSPEFLLAGAETQYF.

This chain connects TRBV6-5 to TRBJ2-3; no definite D call. This CDR3 region has 13 residues. V dropped 8 bases and J dropped 5 bases, with 14 bases sitting between them. CDR1 MNHEY and CDR2 SVGAGI come from the germline V gene. CDR3 bases: TGTGCCAGCTCTCGAGGCATGCGAGATACGCAGTATTTT. It translates to CASSRGMRDTQYF.

This chain connects TRBV21-1 to TRBJ1-5. TRBV21-1 has pseudogene status. The CDR3 spans 12 residues. The CDR3 DNA is TGTGCCAGCAGCAAAGGTCGGCAGCCCCAGCATTTT. Amino acid sequence: CASSKGRQPQHF.

At least ten counts were recorded for this clone. V is TRBV19 and J is TRBJ1-2, with D perhaps matching TRBD1 (6 bases). This CDR3 comprises 14 residues. Trimming took 9 bases from V and 0 from J, leaving 14 bases between them. CDR1 is LNHDA, CDR2 SQIVND, per germline (reference sequence). Here the CDR3 reads CASWAGGTNYGYTF. CDR3 bases: TGTGCCAGCTGGGCGGGGGGCACTAACTATGGCTACACCTTC.

A few counts support this clone. The rearrangement uses TRBV28 and TRBJ1-2, with D unclear. The ends were cut back, 6 bases at V and 2 bases at J, with 13 bases in the middle. Looked up from germline, CDR1 is MDHEN and CDR2 is SYDVKM. CDR3 length equals 14 residues. CDR3 bases: TGTGCCAGCAGCCCCGGGAGGGCGAACTATGGCTACACCTTC. It is translated as CASSPGRANYGYTF.

V gene TRBV2 combines with J gene TRBJ1-5; D gene uncertain. V was pared by 7 bases and J by 2 bases, with 15 bases between. This CDR3 contains 15 residues. From germline, CDR1 is SNHLY and CDR2 FYNNEI. The CDR3 bases are TGTGCCAGCACCCAAACTTTGGTGGGCAATCAGCCCCAGCATTTT. Its translation is CASTQTLVGNQPQHF.

J is TRBJ2-7 and V is TRBV2; D call uncertain. V gave up 7 bases and J gave up 2 bases, with 6 bases separating them. Germline loops: CDR1 SNHLY, CDR2 FYNNEI. The CDR3 runs to 11 residues. CDR3 sequence (DNA): TGTGCCAGCAAGCTCACCTACGAGCAGTACTTC. Encoded protein: CASKLTYEQYF.

The chain carries TRBV5-1 and TRBJ1-4; 8 nucleotides match TRBD1. Germline values: CDR1 SGHRS, CDR2 YFSETQ. V lost 0 bases, J lost 8 bases, and 9 bases stayed unmatched. This CDR3 has 16 amino acids. CDR3 DNA sequence: TGCGCCAGCAGCTTGGGTAGGACAGGGCTGACCGAAAAACTGTTTTTT. Residues: CASSLGRTGLTEKLFF.

The chain uses TRBV2 and TRBJ1-4; possibly TRBD1 for D (5 bases). Germline V gives CDR1 SNHLY, CDR2 FYNNEI. The CDR3 has 14 residues. The ends were cut back, 6 bases at V and 8 bases at J, with 16 bases in the middle. The CDR3 region has the DNA TGTGCCAGCAGGGCCAGGGAGGTGGTCGAAAAACTGTTTTTT. Protein sequence: CASRAREVVEKLFF.

The V gene is TRBV29-1, the J gene TRBJ1-2, with D possibly matching TRBD1 (5 bases). The CDR3 is made up of 13 amino acids. V gave up 1 base and J gave up 8 bases, with 14 bases separating them. From germline, CDR1 is SQVTM and CDR2 ANQGSEA. The CDR3 coding sequence is TGCAGCGTTGAAGTTCCCGGTGGGGGGGGCTACACCTTC. Encoded protein: CSVEVPGGGGYTF.

This clone is a singleton in its sample. In nucleotides, the CDR3 is TGTGCCAGCAGTTTGGGCAGGGGATTTGGCTACACCTTC. The encoded protein is CASSLGRGFGYTF. The V gene is TRBV12-3 or TRBV12-4, the J gene TRBJ1-2; a weak D match, TRBD1 (6 bases). The germline V and J ends were trimmed by 3 bases and 7 bases, with 12 bases remaining between them. The CDR3 runs to 13 residues.

This clone was found once. The chain employs TRBV30 and TRBJ1-2, with 8 bases identical to TRBD1. V was pared by 5 bases and J by 4 bases, with 6 bases of the junction left unmatched. CDR1 is GTSNPN and CDR2 is SVGIG in the germline V gene (reference sequence). The CDR3 is 13 residues long. The CDR3 DNA sequence: TGTGCCTGGGGTGGACAGGGTTCCTATGGCTACACCTTC. It specifies CAWGGQGSYGYTF.

The table lists this clone with a few counts. The sample carries other DNA sequences with the same CDR3. The genes are TRBV7-9 and TRBJ1-2; TRBD1 might be the D (5 bases). This CDR3 is built from 14 residues. Looked up from germline, CDR1 is SEHNR and CDR2 is FQNEAQ (reference sequence). V dropped 2 bases and J dropped 2 bases, with 9 bases sitting between them. As DNA, the CDR3 is TGTGCCAGCAGCTTAATGGGGGGGAACTATGGCTACACCTTC. As protein: CASSLMGGNYGYTF.

The CDR3 coding sequence is TGTGCCAGCAGTTACCCTGTGCTCGGGGAGCAGTTCTTC. This codes for CASSYPVLGEQFF. This sequence joins TRBV6-2 or TRBV6-3 and TRBJ2-1; D unresolved. The germline gives CDR1 MNHEY, CDR2 SVGEGT. CDR3 length: 13 amino acids. V was cut by 2 bases and J by 10 bases, with 12 bases left in between.

The table lists this clone with a count of one. The rearrangement uses TRBV5-1 and TRBJ2-7; 10 bases agree with TRBD1. CDR3 length: 15 residues. V lost 0 bases and J lost 7; bases outside the gene matches: 7. Germline V gene data show CDR1 as SGHRS and CDR2 as YFSETQ. The CDR3 nucleotides are TGCGCCAGCAGCTTGGAAGGGACAGGGGTGAGGGAGCAGTACTTC. Its protein product is CASSLEGTGVREQYF.

J is TRBJ2-3 and V is TRBV5-1; TRBD1 might be the D (5 bases). Germline V gives CDR1 SGHRS, CDR2 YFSETQ. Trimming took off 3 bases at V and 0 bases at J, with 14 bases between the two ends. The length of the CDR3 is 16 residues. Here the CDR3 DNA reads TGCGCCAGCAGCTCGCGATGGGGCACTAGCACAGATACGCAGTATTTT. As protein: CASSSRWGTSTDTQYF.

The gene calls are TRBV7-2 and TRBJ2-3; 8 bases map to TRBD2. CDR1 and CDR2 (germline): SGHTA, FQGNSA. V shed 5 bases, J shed 0 bases, and the junction held 7 bases outside the gene matches. This CDR3 contains 16 residues. The CDR3 region is CASSPQGTRSTDTQYF. CDR3 nucleotides: TGTGCCAGCAGCCCCCAAGGGACTAGAAGCACAGATACGCAGTATTTT.